This section outlines one T cell receptor beta chain sequence together with its context. Germline lookup yields CDR1 SGHRS and CDR2 YFSETQ. The CDR3 sequence is 12 residues long. V was clipped by 3 bases and J by 6 bases, with 9 bases between them. Repertoires were generated with immunoSEQ multiplex PCR, while TCRdb's copy carries only in-frame clones and drops some. The sample holds roughly 2.2 million clones, over 90% seen once. These data originate in a study of shared clonotypes between healthy human individuals. This sequence joins TRBV5-1 and TRBJ2-5; D assignment may be TRBD1 or TRBD2 (5 bases each). Sequencing used naive CD4+ T cells from PBMCs. This sample's subset: CD45RA+ positively selected. This clonotype was sampled from a man between 18 and 29 years old in good health. Some clones in this sample may be carry-over from other donors' samples. For the CDR3, the DNA is TGCGCCAGCAGCTGGGACGCGAAGACCCAGTACTTC. It codes for CASSWDAKTQYF.